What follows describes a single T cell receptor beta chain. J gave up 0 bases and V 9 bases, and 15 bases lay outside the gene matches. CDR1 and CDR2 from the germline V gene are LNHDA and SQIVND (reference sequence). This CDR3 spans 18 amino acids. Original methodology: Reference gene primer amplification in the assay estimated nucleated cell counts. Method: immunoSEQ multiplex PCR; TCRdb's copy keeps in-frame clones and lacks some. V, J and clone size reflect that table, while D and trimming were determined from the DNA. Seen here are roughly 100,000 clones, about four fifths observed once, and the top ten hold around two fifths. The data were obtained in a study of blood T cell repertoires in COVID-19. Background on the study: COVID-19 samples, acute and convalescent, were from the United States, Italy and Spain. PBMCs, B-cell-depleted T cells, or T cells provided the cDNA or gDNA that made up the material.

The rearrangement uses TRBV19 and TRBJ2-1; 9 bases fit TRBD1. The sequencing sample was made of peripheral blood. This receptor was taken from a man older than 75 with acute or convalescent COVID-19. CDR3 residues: CASSTLLPTGGSYNEQFF. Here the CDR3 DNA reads TGTGCCAGCTCCACCCTGTTACCGACAGGGGGCTCCTACAATGAGCAGTTCTTC.